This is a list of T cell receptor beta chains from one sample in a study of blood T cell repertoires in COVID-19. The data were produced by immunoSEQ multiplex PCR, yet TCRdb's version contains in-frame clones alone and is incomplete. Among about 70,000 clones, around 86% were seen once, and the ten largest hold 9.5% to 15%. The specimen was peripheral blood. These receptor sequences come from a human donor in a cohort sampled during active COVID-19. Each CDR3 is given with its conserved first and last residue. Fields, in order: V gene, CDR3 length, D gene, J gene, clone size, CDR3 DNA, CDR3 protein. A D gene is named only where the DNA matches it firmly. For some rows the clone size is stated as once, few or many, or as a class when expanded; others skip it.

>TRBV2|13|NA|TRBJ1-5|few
TGTGCCAGCAATAGCGGGGTGAAACAGCCCCAGCATTTT
CASNSGVKQPQHF
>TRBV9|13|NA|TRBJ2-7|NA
TGTGCCAGCAGCGTAGCACAGGCCTACGAGCAGTACTTC
CASSVAQAYEQYF
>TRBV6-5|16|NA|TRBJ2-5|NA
TGTGCCAGCAGTTATGAGGCAGGGGCCTTCCAAGAGACCCAGTACTTC
CASSYEAGAFQETQYF
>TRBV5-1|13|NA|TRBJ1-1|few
TGCGCCAGCAGCCCAACAGGGAACACTGAAGCTTTCTTT
CASSPTGNTEAFF
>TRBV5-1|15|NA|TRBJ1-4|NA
TGCGCCAGCAGCTTGGACAGGGCAACTAATGAAAAACTGTTTTTT
CASSLDRATNEKLFF
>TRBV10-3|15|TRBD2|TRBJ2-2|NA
TGTGCCATCAGTTGGACTAGCGGGGGGGCCGGGGAGCTGTTTTTT
CAISWTSGGAGELFF
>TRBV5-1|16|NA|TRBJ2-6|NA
TGCGCCAGCAGCTTGGGCGGGGCCTCTGGGGCCAACGTCCTGACTTTC
CASSLGGASGANVLTF
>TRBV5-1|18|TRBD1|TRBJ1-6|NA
TGCGCCAGCAGCTTGGCAGCAGGGGGCGGCTCCTATAATTCACCCCTCCACTTT
CASSLAAGGGSYNSPLHF
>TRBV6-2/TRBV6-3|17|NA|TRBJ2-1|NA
TGTGCCAGCAGTTACTCGGGACTCAGAGGGATATACAATGAGCAGTTCTTC
CASSYSGLRGIYNEQFF
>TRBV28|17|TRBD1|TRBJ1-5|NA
TGTGCCAGCGAAAGTAGGGGACAGGGGGTCGCAAATCAGCCCCAGCATTTT
CASESRGQGVANQPQHF
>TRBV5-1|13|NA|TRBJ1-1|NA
TGCGCCAGCAGACAGGGAGGGTACACTGAAGCTTTCTTT
CASRQGGYTEAFF
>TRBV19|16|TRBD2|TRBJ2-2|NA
TGTGCCAGTAGTGTCCTCGGGGGAGGGTACACCGGGGAGCTGTTTTTT
CASSVLGGGYTGELFF
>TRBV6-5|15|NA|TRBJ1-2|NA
TGTGCCAGCAGTTATCTCCAGGGCGGCGGCTATGGCTACACCTTC
CASSYLQGGGYGYTF
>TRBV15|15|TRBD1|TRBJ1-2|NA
TGTGCCACCAGCAGAGTCGTAACAGGGGCCTATGGCTACACCTTC
CATSRVVTGAYGYTF
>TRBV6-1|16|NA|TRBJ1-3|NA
TGTGCCAGCAGTGAAGGGTCGGCAGGGAGGAGGAACACCATATATTTT
CASSEGSAGRRNTIYF
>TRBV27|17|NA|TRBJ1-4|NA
TGTGCCAGCAGTCCCCTCGGAACGACAGCAAGGGGTGAAAAACTGTTTTTT
CASSPLGTTARGEKLFF
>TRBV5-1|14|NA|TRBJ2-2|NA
TGCGCCAGCAGCATCCAGGGGTCCACCGGGGAGCTGTTTTTT
CASSIQGSTGELFF
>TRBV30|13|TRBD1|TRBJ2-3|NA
TGTGCCGGTAGGACAGGGGGCACAGATACGCAGTATTTT
CAGRTGGTDTQYF
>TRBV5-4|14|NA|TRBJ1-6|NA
TGTGCCAGCGGTATGACAGTCTATAATTCACCCCTCCACTTT
CASGMTVYNSPLHF
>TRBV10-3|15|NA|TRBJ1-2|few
TGTGCCATCAGTGAGCTAGGCCCGTTGGAAACTGGCTACACCTTC
CAISELGPLETGYTF
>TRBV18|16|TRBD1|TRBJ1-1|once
TGTGCCAGCTCACCAGGGACAGGGGGATTTGACACTGAAGCTTTCTTT
CASSPGTGGFDTEAFF
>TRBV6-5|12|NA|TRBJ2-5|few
TGTGCCAGCAAGGCGGGGCGGGAGACCCAGTACTTC
CASKAGRETQYF
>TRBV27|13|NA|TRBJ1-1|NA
TGTGCCAGCACCCCGGGGGGGTTAACTGAAGCTTTCTTT
CASTPGGLTEAFF
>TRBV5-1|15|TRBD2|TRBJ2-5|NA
TGCGCCAGCAGCTTTCCCGGGACTAGCGGAGAGACCCAGTACTTC
CASSFPGTSGETQYF
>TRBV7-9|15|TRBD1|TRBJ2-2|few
TGTGCCAGCAGCCTCGGGACAGCGAGAACCGGGGAGCTGTTTTTT
CASSLGTARTGELFF
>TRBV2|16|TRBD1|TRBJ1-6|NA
TGTGCCAGCAGTGGGACGCGACAGGGTTATAATTCACCCCTCCACTTT
CASSGTRQGYNSPLHF
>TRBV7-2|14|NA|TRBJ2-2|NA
TGTGCCAGCAGCTTAGTCGGGGGAACCGGGGAGCTGTTTTTT
CASSLVGGTGELFF
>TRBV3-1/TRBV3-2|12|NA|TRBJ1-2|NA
TGTGCCAGCAGCCCATACAGGAGACTCCCCACCTTC
CASSPYRRLPTF
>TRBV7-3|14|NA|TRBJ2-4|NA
TGTGCCAGCAGCTCCCCGACAAGCGGAAACATTCAGTACTTC
CASSSPTSGNIQYF
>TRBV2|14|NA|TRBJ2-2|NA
TGTGCCAGCAGTGAATCACTAGCCGGCGGGGAGCTGTTTTTT
CASSESLAGGELFF
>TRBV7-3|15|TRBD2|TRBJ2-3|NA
TGTGCCAGCAGCTGGGCCGGGACTAGAACAGATACGCAGTATTTT
CASSWAGTRTDTQYF
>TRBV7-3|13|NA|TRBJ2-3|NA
TGTGCCAGCAGCTTAACCCCTCTTTCGACGCAGTATTTT
CASSLTPLSTQYF
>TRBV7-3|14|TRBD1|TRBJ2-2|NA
TGTGCCAGCAGCTTAGACAGGGGCACCGGGGAGCTGTTTTTT
CASSLDRGTGELFF
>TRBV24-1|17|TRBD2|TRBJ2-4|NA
TGTGCCACCAGTGACAGCGGGGGGTCCATGGCCAAAAACATTCAGTACTTC
CATSDSGGSMAKNIQYF
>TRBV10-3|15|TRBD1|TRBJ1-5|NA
TGTGCCATCAGTACCGGGACAGGGGGCAGCGAGCCCCAGCATTTT
CAISTGTGGSEPQHF
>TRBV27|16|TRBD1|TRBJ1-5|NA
TGTGCCAGCAGTATCAACAGGGGCGGGAGCAATCAGCCCCAGCATTTT
CASSINRGGSNQPQHF
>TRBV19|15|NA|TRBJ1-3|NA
TGTGCCAGTAGAAGGTTACAGGGATCTGGAAACACCATATATTTT
CASRRLQGSGNTIYF
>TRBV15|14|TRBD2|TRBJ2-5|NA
TGTGCCACCAGCAGAGGCGGGGGTCAAGAGACCCAGTACTTC
CATSRGGGQETQYF
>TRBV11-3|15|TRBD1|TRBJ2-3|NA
TGTGCCAGCAGCGTGGCGGGACAGGGCCCAGATACGCAGTATTTT
CASSVAGQGPDTQYF
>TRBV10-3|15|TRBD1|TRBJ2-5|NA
TGTGCCATCAGGGCCGCGGGACAGGGGGAGAAGACCCAGTACTTC
CAIRAAGQGEKTQYF
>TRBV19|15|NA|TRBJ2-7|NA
TGTGCCAGTAGTATAACCGGGACAACCGCCTACGAGCAGTACTTC
CASSITGTTAYEQYF
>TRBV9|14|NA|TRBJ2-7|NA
TGTGCCAGCAGCGCCCAGGGGACCTCCTACGAGCAGTACTTC
CASSAQGTSYEQYF
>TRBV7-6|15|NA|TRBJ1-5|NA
TGTGCCAGCAGCTCAGGGTCTCTTACTAATCAGCCCCAGCATTTT
CASSSGSLTNQPQHF
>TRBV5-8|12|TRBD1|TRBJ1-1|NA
TGTGCCAGCAGCTACGGACAGGTCGGGGCTTTCTTT
CASSYGQVGAFF
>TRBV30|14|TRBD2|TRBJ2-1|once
TGTGCCTGGAGTCCCGGACTAGGAGGAGGAGAGCAGTTCTTC
CAWSPGLGGGEQFF
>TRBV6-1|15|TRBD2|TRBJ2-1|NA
TGTGCCAGCAGTGAAGGAGCGGGGCCCTACAATGAGCAGTTCTTC
CASSEGAGPYNEQFF
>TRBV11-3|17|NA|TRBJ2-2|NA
TGTGCCAGCAGAGTAGGGGCTGATAGTGCGAACACCGGGGAGCTGTTTTTT
CASRVGADSANTGELFF
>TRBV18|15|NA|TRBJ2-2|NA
TGTGCCAGCTCACTTACAGGCCCGAACACCGGGGAGCTGTTTTTT
CASSLTGPNTGELFF
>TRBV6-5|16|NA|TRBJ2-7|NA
TGTGCCAGCAGTTACTTAAACGGGGAAGGTTTCTACGAGCAGTACTTC
CASSYLNGEGFYEQYF
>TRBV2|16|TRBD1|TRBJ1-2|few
TGTGCCAGCAGTCAAACGACGGGAGGGGGCCAGGGTGGCTACACCTTC
CASSQTTGGGQGGYTF
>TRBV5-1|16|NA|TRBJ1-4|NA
TGCGCCAGCAGCCGGGGGGAGATTGCAACTAATGAAAAACTGTTTTTT
CASSRGEIATNEKLFF
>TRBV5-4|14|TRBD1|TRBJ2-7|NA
TGTGCCAGCAGCCAGGGACAGGGGGCGGGTGAGCAGTACTTC
CASSQGQGAGEQYF
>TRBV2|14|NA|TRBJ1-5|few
TGTGCCAGCAGTGAAGCGACAGTCAATCAGCCCCAGCATTTT
CASSEATVNQPQHF
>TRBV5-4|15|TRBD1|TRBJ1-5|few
TGTGCCAGCAGCTTGTGGGGACAGGGGGCTCAGCCCCAGCATTTT
CASSLWGQGAQPQHF
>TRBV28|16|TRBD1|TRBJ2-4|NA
TGTGCCAGCAGCCCCCCCCCGGACAGGGTCAAAAACATTCAGTACTTC
CASSPPPDRVKNIQYF
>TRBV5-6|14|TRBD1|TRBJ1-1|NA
TGTGCCAGCAGCTATAACTCAGGGGGAGTTGGAGCTTTCTTT
CASSYNSGGVGAFF
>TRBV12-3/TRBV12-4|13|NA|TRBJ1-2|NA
TGTGCCAGCTCCAAGGGGGGGGCCTATGGCTACACCTTC
CASSKGGAYGYTF
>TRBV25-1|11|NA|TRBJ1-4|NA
TGTGCCAGCCTACGTAATGAAAAACTGTTTTTT
CASLRNEKLFF
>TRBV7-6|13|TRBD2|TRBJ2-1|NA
TGTGCCAGCAGCCGTGGGACTAACAATGAGCAGTTCTTC
CASSRGTNNEQFF